The 21 T cell receptor beta chains in this list originate from one sample, sequenced in a study of T-cell memory formation after mild COVID-19. Using its own MiXCR run on the 5' RACE reads, TCRdb lists one record per CDR3 protein. Of fewer than 350,000 distinct CDR3 sequences detected, over 15% appear once; the ten largest clones hold under 25%. The sample comprised PBMCs or a T cell subset sorted from them (not recorded which). The receptors were gathered from a man younger than 35 who had mild COVID-19 (a few samples of this study predate the infection). Cell type and time point are not known.

V and J are TRBV4-3 and TRBJ2-1; a possible D gene is TRBD1 (7 bases). The germline V gene encodes CDR1 LGHNA and CDR2 YSLEER. The CDR3 consists of 15 residues. V lost 5 bases, J lost 2 bases, and 13 bases lay in between. The DNA of the CDR3 is TGCGCCAGCAGCTCGCAGGGGGGTGCCTACAATGAGCAGTTCTTC. Protein sequence: CASSSQGGAYNEQFF.

In its sample, this clonotype was seen once. The CDR3, as DNA: TGTGCCTGGAGTGTACTGAGTAACACTGAAGCTTTCTTT. Amino acid sequence: CAWSVLSNTEAFF. V usage is TRBV30 and J usage is TRBJ1-1; no definite D call. With 0 bases removed from V and 2 bases from J, the gap between germline ends came to 7 bases. The CDR3 loop spans 13 amino acids. Per the germline V gene, CDR1 is GTSNPN and CDR2 is SVGIG (reference sequence). The entire variable domain, with the rest obtained from reference TRBV30 and TRBJ1-1, is as follows: SQTIHQWPATLVQPVGSPLSLECTVEGTSNPNLYWYRQAAGRGLQLLFYSVGIGQISSEVPQNLSASRPQDRQFILSSKKLLLSDSGFYLCAWSVLSNTEAFFGQGTRLTVV.

The V gene is TRBV18, the J gene TRBJ1-4, with D possibly matching TRBD1 (5 bases). The CDR3 covers 15 residues. V was pared by 0 bases and J by 8 bases, with 13 bases between. The germline CDR1 and CDR2 sequences are KGHSH and LQKENI. The CDR3: CASSPPSVRDEKLFF. CDR3 sequence (DNA): TGTGCCAGCTCACCACCCTCCGTTCGGGACGAAAAACTGTTTTTT.

J is TRBJ2-1 and V is TRBV7-2; possibly TRBD1 for D (6 bases). The CDR3 covers 15 residues. Trimming left V 3 bases short and J 0 bases short, with 9 bases between. Germline assignment: CDR1 SGHTA and CDR2 FQGNSA. Here the CDR3 reads CASSLGAYSYNEQFF. The CDR3 bases are TGTGCCAGCAGCTTGGGGGCGTACTCCTACAATGAGCAGTTCTTC.

The chain is built from TRBV5-1 and TRBJ2-5; TRBD1 is a possible D gene (6 bases). Germline V CDR1 and CDR2: SGHRS, YFSETQ. The CDR3 sequence is 14 residues long. Trimming took 5 bases from V and 3 from J, leaving 14 bases between them. CDR3 sequence reads: CASRTGPREETQYF. CDR3 in DNA: TGCGCCAGCAGGACAGGTCCCCGAGAAGAGACCCAGTACTTC. Full variable domain (remainder filled in from reference TRBV5-1 and TRBJ2-5): KAGVTQTPRYLIKTRGQQVTLSCSPISGHRSVSWYQQTPGQGLQFLFEYFSETQRNKGNFPGRFSGRQFSNSRSEMNVSTLELGDSALYLCASRTGPREETQYFGPGTRLLVL.

This clonotype occurred a few times. The V call is TRBV7-9, the J call TRBJ1-2, with D tentatively TRBD1 (6 bases). The CDR3 consists of 15 residues. The germline gives CDR1 SEHNR, CDR2 FQNEAQ (reference sequence). Trimming took 3 bases from V and 3 from J, leaving 14 bases between them. This CDR3 is CASSFNRVEYYGYTF. For the CDR3, the DNA is TGTGCCAGCAGCTTTAACAGGGTCGAGTACTATGGCTACACCTTC.

This clonotype has only a few counts. This chain links TRBV6-8 with TRBJ2-1; D remains ambiguous. Germline CDR1 reads MNHGY; CDR2 reads SAAAGT. CDR3 length equals 11 residues. Trimming shortened V by 7 bases and J by 9 bases, and 10 bases separated the two germline ends. The CDR3 coding sequence is TGTGCCAGCAAAAACTATACTGAGCAGTTCTTC. It specifies CASKNYTEQFF.

V is TRBV10-3 and J is TRBJ1-1; no reliable D call. Germline loops: CDR1 ENHRY, CDR2 SYGVKD. This CDR3 is built from 12 residues. Trimming removed 2 bases at V and 4 bases at J, with 5 bases between. Here the CDR3 DNA reads TGTGCCATCAGTGAGGAGCCCACTGAAGCTTTCTTT. It specifies CAISEEPTEAFF.

The chain carries TRBV7-3 and TRBJ1-1; D is uncertain. Germline V gene data show CDR1 as SGHTA and CDR2 as FQGTGA. The CDR3 extends over 13 amino acids. The V gene lost 6 bases and the J gene lost 0 bases, with 8 bases spanning the gap. For the CDR3, the DNA is TGTGCCAGCAGGCATTCGATGAACACTGAAGCTTTCTTT. This gives the protein CASRHSMNTEAFF.

This clonotype was seen a handful of times. The CDR3: CASSLGPQGFGEAFF. The DNA for the CDR3 is TGTGCCAGCAGTTTGGGGCCCCAGGGTTTTGGTGAAGCTTTCTTT. The chain has TRBV6-5 and TRBJ1-1; D perhaps matches TRBD1 (5 bases). CDR1 MNHEY and CDR2 SVGAGI come from the germline V gene. The CDR3 loop spans 15 amino acids. The V end lost 4 bases, the J end lost 7 bases, and 19 bases lay between the germline ends.

This clonotype is a singleton in its sample. V is TRBV6-2 or TRBV6-3 and J is TRBJ2-3, with TRBD2 identical over 12 bases. CDR1 and CDR2 from the germline V gene are MNHEY and SVGEGT. This CDR3 region has 14 residues. The V gene end was trimmed by 6 bases and the J gene end by 5 bases; junction bases not matched to a gene: 3. The DNA of the CDR3 is TGTGCCAGCAGACTAGCGGGAGGTGGAGATACGCAGTATTTT. As protein: CASRLAGGGDTQYF.

Judged by abundance, this clonotype is medium-sized. V is TRBV5-1 and J is TRBJ2-3; TRBD1 or TRBD2 may be the D gene (6 bases each). Per germline, CDR1 SGHRS and CDR2 YFSETQ. The CDR3 length is 15 residues. The V and J ends lost 1 base and 5 bases respectively, with 14 bases between them. CDR3 DNA: TGCGCCAGCAGCTTGATGGGGGGCCGGGGAGATACGCAGTATTTT. Its protein product is CASSLMGGRGDTQYF. Using reference TRBV5-1 and TRBJ2-3 for the parts outside the CDR3, the full variable domain is KAGVTQTPRYLIKTRGQQVTLSCSPISGHRSVSWYQQTPGQGLQFLFEYFSETQRNKGNFPGRFSGRQFSNSRSEMNVSTLELGDSALYLCASSLMGGRGDTQYFGPGTRLTVL.

The chain is built from TRBV7-8 and TRBJ1-1, with no clear D. CDR3 length: 15 amino acids. Between the trimmed V and J ends, which lost 3 bases and 1 base, there was a span of 12 bases. Germline values: CDR1 SGHVS, CDR2 FQNEAQ. CDR3 loop: CASSFSALANTEAFF. CDR3 bases: TGTGCCAGCAGCTTTTCGGCCCTAGCGAACACTGAAGCTTTCTTT.

The chain is built from TRBV7-2 and TRBJ1-1; D not certain. The ends were cut back, 2 bases at V and 0 bases at J, with 4 bases in the middle. Germline V gives CDR1 SGHTA, CDR2 FQGNSA. CDR3 length: 13 amino acids. Here the CDR3 reads CASSLWMNTEAFF. The DNA for the CDR3 is TGTGCCAGCAGCTTATGGATGAACACTGAAGCTTTCTTT.

The chain has TRBV7-2 and TRBJ2-7; no clear D. Germline assignment: CDR1 SGHTA and CDR2 FQGNSA. This CDR3 has 12 residues. V was clipped by 0 bases and J by 5 bases, with 5 bases between them. The CDR3 protein is CASSLALNEQYF. The CDR3 region has the DNA TGTGCCAGCAGCTTAGCGCTCAACGAGCAGTACTTC.

This clonotype showed up just a few times. This CDR3 is CASSEGNWGEAFF. The CDR3 DNA reads TGTGCCAGCAGTGAGGGTAACTGGGGGGAAGCTTTCTTT. The V call is TRBV27, the J call TRBJ1-1, with a tentative D call TRBD1 (5 bases). The germline gives CDR1 MNHEY, CDR2 SMNVEV (reference sequence). Trimming removed 5 bases at V and 8 bases at J, with 15 bases between. This CDR3 spans 13 amino acids.

V gene TRBV12-3 or TRBV12-4 combines with J gene TRBJ2-7, with 7 bases aligning to TRBD2. The V segment lost 5 bases and the J segment 5 bases; nucleotides outside the gene matches: 3. The CDR3 contains 12 residues. CDR3 residues: CASSVGGDEQYV. CDR3 DNA sequence: TGTGCCAGCAGTGTTGGGGGGGACGAGCAGTACGTC.

Ten or more counts support this clonotype. The V and J genes are TRBV20-1 and TRBJ1-1, with D perhaps matching TRBD1 (5 bases). Deletions cut 3 bases from V and 10 bases from J, with 21 bases between. CDR3 length: 14 amino acids. Germline CDR1 reads DFQATT; CDR2 reads SNEGSKA (reference sequence). This CDR3 is CSARGGEGSLVAFF. As DNA, the CDR3 is TGCAGTGCTAGGGGGGGTGAGGGCTCCCTAGTAGCTTTCTTT.

The V call is TRBV20-1, the J call TRBJ2-7; TRBD2 agrees at 8 bases. The CDR3 consists of 15 residues. Germline lookup yields CDR1 DFQATT and CDR2 SNEGSKA (reference sequence). J lost 2 bases, V lost 3 bases, and 9 bases had no gene match. The CDR3 region has the DNA TGCAGTGCTAGCCCCTCAGCGGGGGCGACCTACGAGCAGTACTTC. Its translation: CSASPSAGATYEQYF.

J is TRBJ2-1 and V is TRBV5-1; D gene unclear. This CDR3 spans 13 amino acids. Trimming left V 4 bases short and J 9 bases short, with 14 bases between. Germline CDR1 and CDR2: SGHRS and YFSETQ. The CDR3 reads CASSPDPHGEQFF. The CDR3 nucleotides read TGCGCCAGCAGCCCGGACCCTCACGGTGAGCAGTTCTTC.

This clonotype was observed a handful of times. The chain links TRBV20-1 to TRBJ1-2; 9 bases match TRBD1. The CDR3 consists of 13 residues. V dropped 3 bases and J dropped 1; count of bases not matched to a gene: 0. Per the germline V gene, CDR1 is DFQATT and CDR2 is SNEGSKA (reference sequence). CDR3 residues: CSARGQGNYGYTF. For the CDR3, the DNA is TGCAGTGCTAGGGGACAGGGTAACTATGGCTACACCTTC.